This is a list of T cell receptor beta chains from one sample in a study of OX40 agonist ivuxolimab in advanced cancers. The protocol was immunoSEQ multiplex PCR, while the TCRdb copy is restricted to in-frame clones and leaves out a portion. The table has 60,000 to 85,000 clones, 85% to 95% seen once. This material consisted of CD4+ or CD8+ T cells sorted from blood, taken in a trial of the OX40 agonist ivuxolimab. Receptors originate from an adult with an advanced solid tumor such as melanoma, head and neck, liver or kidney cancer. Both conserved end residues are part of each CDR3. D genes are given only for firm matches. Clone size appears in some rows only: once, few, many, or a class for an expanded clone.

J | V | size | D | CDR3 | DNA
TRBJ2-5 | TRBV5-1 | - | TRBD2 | CASSLAGTSDAETQYF | TGCGCCAGCAGCTTGGCGGGGACTAGCGACGCAGAGACCCAGTACTTC
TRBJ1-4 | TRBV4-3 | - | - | CASSPRGAANEKLFF | TGCGCCAGCAGCCCAAGGGGGGCCGCTAATGAAAAACTGTTTTTT
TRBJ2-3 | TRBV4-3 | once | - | CASSPRDSTDTQYF | TGCGCCAGCAGCCCCAGGGATTCCACAGATACGCAGTATTTT
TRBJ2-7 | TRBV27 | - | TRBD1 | CASSDRAFSYEQYF | TGTGCCAGCAGTGACAGGGCTTTCTCCTACGAGCAGTACTTC
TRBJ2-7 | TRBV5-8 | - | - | CASSLTASYEQYF | TGTGCCAGCAGCTTGACGGCCTCCTACGAGCAGTACTTC
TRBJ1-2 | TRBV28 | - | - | CASSLPWDTTYYGYTF | TGTGCCAGCAGCCTACCCTGGGACACTACCTACTATGGCTACACCTTC
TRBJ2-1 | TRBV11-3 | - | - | CASSPSGRTLYNEQFF | TGTGCCAGCAGCCCCTCCGGGCGGACCCTGTACAATGAGCAGTTCTTC
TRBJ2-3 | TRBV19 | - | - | CASRKRDSTDTQYF | TGTGCCAGTAGGAAGAGGGACAGCACAGATACGCAGTATTTT
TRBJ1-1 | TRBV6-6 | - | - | CASSYPGHRGTEAFF | TGTGCCAGCAGTTACCCGGGACACCGGGGGACTGAAGCTTTCTTT
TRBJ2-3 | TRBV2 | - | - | CASSEFGWTFTDTQYF | TGTGCCAGCAGTGAGTTCGGCTGGACCTTCACAGATACGCAGTATTTT
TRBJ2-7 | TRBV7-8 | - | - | CASSLPPSYEQYF | TGTGCCAGCAGCCTCCCCCCCTCCTACGAGCAGTACTTC
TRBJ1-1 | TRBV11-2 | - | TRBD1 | CASSLGDRGDTEAFF | TGTGCCAGCAGCTTAGGGGACAGGGGTGACACTGAAGCTTTCTTT
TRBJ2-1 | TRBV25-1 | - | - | CASKLSGPNEQFF | TGTGCCAGCAAGCTTAGCGGCCCTAATGAGCAGTTCTTC
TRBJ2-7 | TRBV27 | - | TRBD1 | CASSLRTGIYEQYF | TGTGCCAGCAGTTTACGGACAGGGATATACGAGCAGTACTTC
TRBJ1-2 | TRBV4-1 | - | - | CASSQDGGLNYGYTF | TGCGCCAGCAGCCAAGACGGGGGGCTCAACTATGGCTACACCTTC
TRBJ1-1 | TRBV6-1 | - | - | CASSEGTGGTEAFF | TGTGCCAGCAGTGAAGGTACAGGAGGTACTGAAGCTTTCTTT
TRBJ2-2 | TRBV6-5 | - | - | CASSSPLNSTGELFF | TGTGCCAGCAGTTCCCCCCTGAACAGCACCGGGGAGCTGTTTTTT
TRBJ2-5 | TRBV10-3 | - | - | CAISEQDVGGETQYF | TGTGCCATCAGTGAGCAGGACGTAGGGGGAGAGACCCAGTACTTC
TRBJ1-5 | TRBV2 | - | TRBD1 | CASSFTGTGSQPQHF | TGTGCCAGCAGTTTTACCGGGACAGGTAGTCAGCCCCAGCATTTT
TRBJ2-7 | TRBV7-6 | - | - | CASSKSGGTYEQYF | TGTGCCAGCAGTAAAAGTGGGGGAACTTACGAGCAGTACTTC
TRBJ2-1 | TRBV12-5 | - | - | CASGLGTGIYYNEQFF | TGTGCTAGTGGTTTGGGAACAGGAATTTACTACAATGAGCAGTTCTTC
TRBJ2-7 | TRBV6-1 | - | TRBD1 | CASREGQGLAYEQYF | TGTGCCAGCAGGGAGGGACAGGGCTTAGCTTACGAGCAGTACTTC
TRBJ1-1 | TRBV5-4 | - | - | CASSFFGGGAPTEAFF | TGTGCCAGCAGTTTCTTCGGCGGGGGGGCGCCGACTGAAGCTTTCTTT
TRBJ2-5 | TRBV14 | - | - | CASSQEPSIQETQYF | TGTGCCAGCAGCCAAGAACCGTCGATCCAAGAGACCCAGTACTTC
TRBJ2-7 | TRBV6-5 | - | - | CASESEGPTYEQYF | TGTGCCAGCGAAAGCGAAGGACCTACCTACGAGCAGTACTTC
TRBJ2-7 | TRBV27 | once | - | CASRYSGNYEQYF | TGTGCCAGCAGGTATAGCGGCAACTACGAGCAGTACTTC
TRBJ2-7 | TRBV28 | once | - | CASSPRDSPSQQYF | TGTGCCAGCAGTCCGCGGGACAGTCCATCGCAGCAGTACTTC
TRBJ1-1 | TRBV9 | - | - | CASSDPGGYPTEAFF | TGTGCCAGCAGTGACCCTGGCGGGTACCCCACTGAAGCTTTCTTT
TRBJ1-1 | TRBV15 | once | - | CATSRAYTEAFF | TGTGCCACCAGCAGAGCGTACACTGAAGCTTTCTTT
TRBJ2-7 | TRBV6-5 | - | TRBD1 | CASSYFGTEPVGQYF | TGTGCCAGCAGTTACTTTGGGACAGAGCCCGTGGGGCAGTACTTC
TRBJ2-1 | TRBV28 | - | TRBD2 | CASIPLRREGGHNEQFF | TGTGCCAGCATCCCCTTGCGGCGGGAGGGGGGTCACAATGAGCAGTTCTTC
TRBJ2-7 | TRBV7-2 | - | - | CASSFFGRAYEQYF | TGTGCCAGCAGCTTTTTCGGCAGAGCCTACGAGCAGTACTTC
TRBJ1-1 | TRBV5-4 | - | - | CASSLGYTEAFF | TGTGCCAGCAGCTTGGGGTACACTGAAGCTTTCTTT
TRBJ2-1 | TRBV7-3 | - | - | CASSLTGSGFYNEQFF | TGTGCCAGCAGCTTAACGGGAAGCGGATTCTACAATGAGCAGTTCTTC
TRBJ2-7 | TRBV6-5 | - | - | CASSLQGTYEQYF | TGTGCCAGCAGTTTGCAGGGAACCTACGAGCAGTACTTC
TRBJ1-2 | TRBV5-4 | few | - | CASSSQGWGYTF | TGTGCCAGCAGCTCTCAGGGTTGGGGCTACACCTTC
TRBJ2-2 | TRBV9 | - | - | CASSPSPGTGELFF | TGTGCCAGCAGCCCTTCCCCGGGCACCGGGGAGCTGTTTTTT
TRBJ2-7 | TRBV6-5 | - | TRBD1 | CASSYRTGTHEQYF | TGTGCCAGCAGTTACCGGACAGGAACCCACGAGCAGTACTTC
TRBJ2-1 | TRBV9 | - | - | CASSGAGNEQFF | TGTGCCAGCAGCGGCGCTGGGAATGAGCAGTTCTTC
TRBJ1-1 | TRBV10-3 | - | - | CAINSGSGGETEAFF | TGTGCCATCAACTCAGGGAGTGGGGGAGAGACTGAAGCTTTCTTT
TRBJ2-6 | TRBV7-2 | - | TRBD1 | CASSLGDRGLSGANVLTF | TGTGCCAGCAGCTTAGGGGACAGGGGGCTTTCTGGGGCCAACGTCCTGACTTTC
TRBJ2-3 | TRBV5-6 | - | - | CASSLRRESGTQYF | TGTGCCAGCAGCTTGCGACGGGAGAGCGGTACGCAGTATTTT
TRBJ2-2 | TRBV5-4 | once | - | CASSPKTGELFF | TGTGCCAGCAGCCCCAAGACCGGGGAGCTGTTTTTT
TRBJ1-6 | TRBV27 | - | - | CASSLKWGRSDSPLHF | TGTGCCAGCAGTCTAAAATGGGGCAGGTCGGACTCACCCCTCCACTTT
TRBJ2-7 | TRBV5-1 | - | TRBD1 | CASSLGQGNYEQYF | TGCGCCAGCAGCCTGGGACAGGGGAACTACGAGCAGTACTTC